This entry concerns a single T cell receptor (beta chain). The antigen is not known. This entry belongs to a study of Ad26.COV2.S vaccination and SARS-CoV-2 variants. Overall study findings and caveats: Non-spike TCR breadth showed similarity between vaccine and placebo recipients.

Trimming left V 3 bases short and J 1 base short, with 13 bases between. Germline-derived CDR1 and CDR2 are MDHEN and SYDVKM. The CDR3 consists of 15 residues. Sequencing was performed with immunoSEQ multiplex PCR; in TCRdb, only in-frame clones are kept and a portion is missing. This repertoire shows about 370,000 clones, around 91% found once; its top ten account for under 2%. The treatment denotes: approximately 18 received Ad26.COV2.S at low or high dose, single or two shots; about 5 received placebo; per-sample allocation not given. Sampling occurred on day 63 after the first vaccine or placebo injection. A Boston adult aged 18-55 years was the donor. This vaccine is an Ad26 vector that expresses the Wuhan-strain SARS-CoV-2 spike.

The specimen comprised peripheral blood, sampled in a trial of Ad26.COV2.S vaccine versus placebo. The TCR was taken from a person between 18 and 60 years old who received the Ad26.COV2.S COVID-19 vaccine or a placebo. The chain recombines TRBV28 with TRBJ2-7; perhaps TRBD2 as D (6 bases). The CDR3 nucleotides are TGTGCCAGCAGTTTTTACCGGGACTCGTCCTACGAGCAGTACTTC. Amino acids: CASSFYRDSSYEQYF.